This T cell receptor beta chain was sequenced for a study of CD8 T cells in Susac syndrome. The authors reverse transcribed roughly 0.5 to 1 ug RNA with random hexamers. MiXCR was run by TCRdb on the immunoSEQ multiplex PCR reads, yielding one entry per CDR3 protein. Here the sample spans fewer than 200,000 distinct CDR3 sequences, about 95% being singletons. Trimming pared 7 bases from V and 5 bases from J, leaving 20 bases between. This CDR3 spans 14 amino acids. Germline CDR1 and CDR2: DFQATT and SNEGSKA (reference sequence). Sequencing was carried out using CD4+ T cells from PBMCs. This chain joins TRBV20-1 and TRBJ2-5; a weak D match, TRBD2 (6 bases). The sequence derives from a human donor in good health. CDR3 sequence: CSGVSGHTGETQYF. DNA of the CDR3: TGCAGTGGGGTTAGCGGACACACGGGGGAGACCCAGTACTTC.